This entry lists 27 T cell receptor beta chains sequenced from one sample in a study of blood T cell repertoires in COVID-19 (dated by TCRdb to the early 2020s). Library prep was done by the immunoSEQ multiplex PCR assay. This is the immuneACCESS table as TCRdb keeps it, with only in-frame sequences that have V and J called. A part of the clones is gone; compared with another copy, unresolved V genes explain less than half, and the rest is unexplained. Recorded for this sample are 230,000 or so clones; more than 70% of them occurred a single time. The ten biggest clones cover roughly 2.5% of the sample. Sequencing was carried out using PBMCs or T cells enriched from blood (not recorded which). The receptors shown here come from a woman aged 40 to 50 with acute COVID-19.

The rearrangement uses TRBV9 and TRBJ2-3; 13 nucleotides align to TRBD2. Germline V gene sequence: CDR1 SGDLS, CDR2 YYNGEE. The CDR3 has 18 amino acids. Losses at the gene ends were 3 bases for V and 1 base for J; bases not matched to a gene: 8. The CDR3 protein is CASSGQGTSGERTDTQYF. The CDR3 DNA reads as TGTGCCAGCAGCGGACAGGGGACTAGCGGGGAACGCACAGATACGCAGTATTTT.

The rearrangement uses TRBV7-9 and TRBJ2-2; TRBD1 agrees at 8 bases. Per germline, CDR1 SEHNR and CDR2 FQNEAQ (reference sequence). The CDR3 has 15 residues. After removal of 4 bases from V and 4 bases from J, the junction contained 5 bases not matched to a gene. CDR3 protein: CASSSTGVGTGELFF. The CDR3 nucleotides read TGTGCCAGCAGCTCGACAGGGGTCGGCACCGGGGAGCTGTTTTTT.

This clone was counted once. The chain links TRBV7-9 to TRBJ2-7; TRBD2 is a possible D gene (6 bases). Germline V gives CDR1 SEHNR, CDR2 FQNEAQ (reference sequence). Trimming took off 5 bases at V and 4 bases at J, with 21 bases between the two ends. This CDR3 has 16 residues. The CDR3 is CASSPVRERPEYEQYV. As DNA, the CDR3 is TGTGCCAGCAGCCCTGTACGGGAGAGACCAGAATACGAGCAGTACGTC.

The rearrangement uses TRBV29-1 and TRBJ1-2, with a possible D match to TRBD1 (6 bases). V was trimmed by 4 bases and J by 6 bases, leaving 12 bases between them. The CDR3 contains 12 residues. CDR1 is SQVTM and CDR2 is ANQGSEA in the germline V gene. In DNA form, the CDR3 reads TGCAGCGTTGCTTCTCAGGGGAATGGCTACACCTTC. It yields the protein CSVASQGNGYTF.

J is TRBJ1-2 and V is TRBV5-1; 10 bases map to TRBD1. The CDR3 totals 14 residues. Germline V gives CDR1 SGHRS, CDR2 YFSETQ. The V and J ends lost 4 bases and 7 bases, in that order; junction bases with no gene match: 7. As DNA, the CDR3 is TGCGCCAGCAGCGGCGGACAGGGGGGCCTTGGCTACACCTTC. Protein product: CASSGGQGGLGYTF.

V usage is TRBV18 and J usage is TRBJ1-3, with D maybe TRBD1 (5 bases). V lost 6 bases and J lost 0, with 24 bases in between. CDR1 and CDR2 from the germline V gene are KGHSH and LQKENI. The CDR3 loop spans 19 amino acids. CDR3 in DNA: TGTGCCAGCTCTTCAAAGGGGACCGGGACTCCCCACTCTGGAAACACCATATATTTT. This codes for CASSSKGTGTPHSGNTIYF.

This clone was detected only once. V gene TRBV15 combines with J gene TRBJ2-5; 14 nucleotides align to TRBD2. Germline V gene sequence: CDR1 LNHNV, CDR2 YYDKDF (reference sequence). V was clipped by 5 bases and J by 2 bases; unmatched bases: 1. The CDR3 spans 15 residues. CDR3 bases: TGTGCCACCAGCGGGACTAGCGGGGGACAAGAGACCCAGTACTTC. Residues: CATSGTSGGQETQYF.

CDR3 loop: CATSDSRTSGGVSGEQFF. In DNA, the CDR3 is TGTGCCACCAGTGATTCCCGGACTAGCGGGGGGGTAAGTGGTGAGCAGTTCTTC. The J gene is TRBJ2-1, the V gene TRBV24-1, with 15 bases aligning to TRBD2. V lost 2 bases to trimming and J lost 9 bases; unmatched junction nucleotides: 10. The germline gives CDR1 KGHDR, CDR2 SFDVKD. The CDR3 spans 18 residues.

This chain links TRBV21-1 with TRBJ2-4; the DNA was not compared with TRBD2, the D call given in the table. TRBV21-1 constitutes a pseudogene. This CDR3 comprises 13 residues. CDR3 DNA sequence: TGTGCCAGCGATAGGGCTAGCGGGAGTTTTGGGTACTTC. This encodes CASDRASGSFGYF.

This chain connects TRBV19 to TRBJ1-2; the D gene is possibly TRBD1 (6 bases). The germline V and J ends were trimmed by 5 bases and 4 bases, with 20 bases remaining between them. The CDR3 has 16 residues. Germline CDR1 and CDR2: LNHDA and SQIVND (reference sequence). The CDR3 region has the DNA TGTGCCAGTAGTTTGCCCGACAGGCTGGGGGCCTATGGCTACACCTTC. It encodes CASSLPDRLGAYGYTF.

A remark on this clone: This CDR3 is also generated by other DNA sequences in the sample. The genes are TRBV27 and TRBJ1-1, with D tentatively TRBD1 (6 bases). Trimming pared 6 bases from V and 10 bases from J, leaving 18 bases between. CDR1 and CDR2 (germline): MNHEY, SMNVEV (reference sequence). The CDR3 consists of 13 residues. CDR3 residues: CASSLTLQGRAFF. CDR3 DNA sequence: TGTGCCAGCAGCCTCACGCTTCAGGGGAGAGCTTTCTTT.

This chain links TRBV11-2 with TRBJ2-7; tentative D call: TRBD1 (5 bases). Trimming stripped 1 base from V and 5 bases from J, with 9 bases between. The germline CDR1 and CDR2 sequences are SGHAT and FQNNGV. The length of the CDR3 is 13 residues. The CDR3 loop reads CASSLAGRDEQYF. The CDR3 nucleotides are TGTGCCAGCAGCTTAGCCGGCAGGGACGAGCAGTACTTC.

J is TRBJ2-5 and V is TRBV5-1; 13 positions match TRBD2. CDR3 length: 14 amino acids. The germline CDR1 and CDR2 sequences are SGHRS and YFSETQ. V shed 7 bases, J shed 2 bases, and the junction held 2 bases outside the gene matches. CDR3 nucleotides: TGCGCCAGCGGGACTAGCGGGGCTCAAGAGACCCAGTACTTC. Translating it yields CASGTSGAQETQYF.

The chain has TRBV10-3 and TRBJ1-1, with D possibly being TRBD1 (5 bases). The CDR3 consists of 15 residues. Germline CDR1 ENHRY, CDR2 SYGVKD. Trimming stripped 3 bases from V and 1 base from J, with 12 bases between. Written as DNA, the CDR3 is TGTGCCATCAGTGATGGATCAGGACAGAACACTGAAGCTTTCTTT. This sequence encodes CAISDGSGQNTEAFF.

The CDR3 DNA is TGTGCCTGGAGTGTACAATGGGAAGCTTTCTTT. Protein product: CAWSVQWEAFF. J is TRBJ1-1 and V is TRBV30; no definite D call. The germline V and J ends were trimmed by 0 bases and 8 bases, with 7 bases remaining between them. Germline loops: CDR1 GTSNPN, CDR2 SVGIG (reference sequence). This CDR3 spans 11 amino acids.

This sequence joins TRBV18 and TRBJ2-5; weak D call: TRBD2 (5 bases). Germline loops: CDR1 KGHSH, CDR2 LQKENI. This CDR3 has 12 amino acids. V lost 2 bases and J 4 bases, leaving 5 bases between the germline ends. The CDR3 protein is CASSPEGETQYF. CDR3 sequence (DNA): TGTGCCAGCTCACCAGAGGGAGAGACCCAGTACTTC.

CDR3 DNA: TGCGCCAGCAGCCAAGAAAGGAGCACTAACTATGGCTACACCTTC. Translated, it gives CASSQERSTNYGYTF. The V call is TRBV4-3, the J call TRBJ1-2; D not resolved. V lost 0 bases and J 0 bases, leaving 8 bases between the germline ends. The CDR3 runs to 15 residues. Germline-derived CDR1 and CDR2 are LGHNA and YSLEER.

V is TRBV25-1 and J is TRBJ1-2; the D gene is possibly TRBD1 (5 bases). The CDR3 consists of 14 residues. V was trimmed by 4 bases and J by 8 bases, leaving 17 bases between them. Germline V gives CDR1 MGHDK, CDR2 SYGVNS. CDR3 in amino acids: CASSGPGPGGGYTF. Here the CDR3 DNA reads TGTGCCAGCAGTGGCCCCGGGCCCGGGGGGGGCTACACCTTC.

This rearrangement joins TRBV6-4 to TRBJ1-2; 10 bases align to TRBD1. V shed 0 bases, J shed 8 bases, and the junction held 12 bases outside the gene matches. Looked up from germline, CDR1 is MRHNA and CDR2 is SNTAGT. The CDR3 is 17 residues long. DNA of the CDR3: TGTGCCAGCAGTGACTCGCCGTCGGGACAGGGGCGGATAGGCTACACCTTC. Residues: CASSDSPSGQGRIGYTF.

V is TRBV4-3 and J is TRBJ1-4; TRBD1 agrees at 10 bases. The CDR3 extends over 16 amino acids. J lost 6 bases, V lost 4 bases, and 8 bases had no gene match. CDR1 is LGHNA and CDR2 is YSLEER in the germline V gene. The CDR3 sequence is CASSPKAGTGDEKLFF. The CDR3 DNA is TGCGCCAGCAGCCCCAAAGCTGGGACAGGGGATGAAAAACTGTTTTTT.

V and J are TRBV4-1 and TRBJ1-2; D unresolved. V was pared by 3 bases and J by 4 bases, with 21 bases between. CDR3 length equals 17 residues. Germline V gene data show CDR1 as MGHRA and CDR2 as YSYEKL. In nucleotides, the CDR3 is TGCGCCAGCAGCCACAACCCCCCACGAGGACTCATCTATGGCTACACCTTC. This sequence encodes CASSHNPPRGLIYGYTF.

The V gene is TRBV20-1, the J gene TRBJ1-1, with D possibly being TRBD1 (5 bases). CDR1 DFQATT and CDR2 SNEGSKA come from the germline V gene (reference sequence). V was shortened by 3 bases and J by 3 bases, with 14 bases between the two germline ends. The CDR3 has 14 amino acids. In DNA form, the CDR3 reads TGCAGTGCTAGTGGGCTCGACAGTCACACTGAAGCTTTCTTT. Translation: CSASGLDSHTEAFF.

This clone was picked up one time. The V gene is TRBV2, the J gene TRBJ1-2; TRBD1 is a possible D gene (6 bases). CDR3 length equals 13 residues. V was clipped by 5 bases and J by 7 bases, with 14 bases between them. The germline gives CDR1 SNHLY, CDR2 FYNNEI. The CDR3: CASSFRDISGYTF. In DNA form, the CDR3 reads TGTGCCAGCAGTTTCAGGGACATCTCTGGCTACACCTTC. Full variable domain (outside the CDR3, taken from reference TRBV2 and TRBJ1-2): EPEVTQTPSHQVTQMGQEVILRCVPISNHLYFYWYRQILGQKVEFLVSFYNNEISEKSEIFDDQFSVERPDGSNFTLKIRSTKLEDSAMYFCASSFRDISGYTFGSGTRLTVV.

The chain links TRBV7-8 to TRBJ2-3; 8 bases fit TRBD2. The V and J ends lost 4 bases and 6 bases, in that order; junction bases with no gene match: 9. Germline V gene data show CDR1 as SGHVS and CDR2 as FQNEAQ. This CDR3 has 15 amino acids. CDR3 DNA: TGTGCCAGCAGCTCTTGGGTAGCGGGGCCCGATACGCAGTATTTT. Amino acids: CASSSWVAGPDTQYF.

This clone was seen just once. This sequence joins TRBV5-6 and TRBJ2-5, with 10 positions matching TRBD1. The CDR3 sequence is 13 residues long. CDR1 is SGHDT and CDR2 is YYEEEE in the germline V gene. V trimming: 3 bases; J trimming: 6 bases; junction bases outside the gene matches: 2. The DNA of the CDR3 is TGTGCCAGCAGCTGGGACAGGGGAAAGACCCAGTACTTC. Translation gives CASSWDRGKTQYF.

This clone was counted a few times. The chain employs TRBV5-1 and TRBJ1-2; TRBD1 aligns across 7 bases. Germline CDR1 is SGHRS and CDR2 is YFSETQ. CDR3 size: 15 residues. The V and J ends lost 4 bases and 7 bases, in that order; junction bases with no gene match: 13. The CDR3 sequence is CASSPPEGAQGGYTF. Here the CDR3 DNA reads TGCGCCAGCAGCCCGCCGGAGGGGGCGCAGGGTGGCTACACCTTC.

The chain employs TRBV2 and TRBJ2-7; TRBD2 matches at 7 bases. Germline V gene sequence: CDR1 SNHLY, CDR2 FYNNEI. The CDR3 is 14 amino acids. The V and J ends lost 3 bases and 2 bases, in that order; junction bases with no gene match: 4. This chain's CDR3 is CASSEVGLAYEQYV. CDR3 DNA: TGTGCCAGCAGTGAGGTAGGACTAGCCTACGAGCAGTACGTC.